The 8 T cell receptor beta chains below all came from one sample that was sequenced in a study of cytotoxic CD8 clonotypes in ibrutinib-treated CLL. TCRdb's table, derived via immunoSEQ multiplex PCR, lists solely in-frame clones and lacks some. The sample shows some 200,000 clones, more than 75% of them seen only once. Sequenced material: PBMCs, taken after 12 months of ibrutinib treatment. Receptors were obtained from a human donor with chronic lymphocytic leukemia.

The V gene is TRBV10-3, the J gene TRBJ1-4, with D perhaps matching TRBD1 (6 bases). Deletions cut 6 bases from V and 8 bases from J, with 16 bases between. Germline-derived CDR1 and CDR2 are ENHRY and SYGVKD. The CDR3 has 14 residues. Written as DNA, the CDR3 is TGTGCCATCAGCCCAGGGGATGCGGGGGAAAAACTGTTTTTT. Translating gives CAISPGDAGEKLFF.

The table lists this clone with a few counts. This rearrangement joins TRBV7-6 to TRBJ2-7; D gene unclear. Per germline, CDR1 SGHVS and CDR2 FNYEAQ. The CDR3 sequence is 12 residues long. Trimming took off 5 bases at V and 1 base at J, with 6 bases between the two ends. The CDR3 DNA sequence: TGTGCCAGCAGCCCAGGATCCTACGAGCAGTACTTC. It encodes CASSPGSYEQYF.

The V gene is TRBV5-1, the J gene TRBJ1-1, with a tentative D call TRBD1 (6 bases). The CDR3 runs to 16 residues. The germline V gene encodes CDR1 SGHRS and CDR2 YFSETQ. V gave up 0 bases and J gave up 2 bases, with 14 bases separating them. CDR3 in DNA: TGCGCCAGCAGCTTGGCCGAGGCAGGGGCAAACACTGAAGCTTTCTTT. Translating it yields CASSLAEAGANTEAFF.

J is TRBJ2-5 and V is TRBV5-4; TRBD2 might be the D (6 bases). Per the germline V gene, CDR1 is SGHNT and CDR2 is YYREEE (reference sequence). The CDR3 totals 15 residues. With 2 bases removed from V and 1 base from J, the gap between germline ends came to 12 bases. CDR3 region: CASSFGGTSQETQYF. The CDR3 region has the DNA TGTGCCAGCAGCTTTGGGGGGACGAGCCAAGAGACCCAGTACTTC.

The chain couples TRBV6-5 to TRBJ2-6, with D maybe TRBD2 (5 bases). This CDR3 comprises 15 residues. Germline CDR1 MNHEY, CDR2 SVGAGI. With 6 bases removed from V and 2 bases from J, the gap between germline ends came to 11 bases. The CDR3 region is CASRTELAGANVLTF. The CDR3 coding sequence is TGTGCCAGCAGAACGGAACTAGCTGGGGCCAACGTCCTGACTTTC.

The rearrangement uses TRBV30 and TRBJ2-5; possibly TRBD1 or TRBD2 for D (5 bases each). V was pared by 0 bases and J by 6 bases, with 11 bases between. CDR1 GTSNPN and CDR2 SVGIG come from the germline V gene (reference sequence). The CDR3 is 13 residues long. This CDR3 is CAWSVAGAQTQYF. In DNA form, the CDR3 reads TGTGCCTGGAGTGTCGCCGGGGCCCAGACCCAGTACTTC.

V usage is TRBV19 and J usage is TRBJ2-1, with 8 bases that match TRBD2. The germline V gene encodes CDR1 LNHDA and CDR2 SQIVND (reference sequence). The CDR3 has 16 residues. Trimming at V came to 5 bases and at J to 5 bases, leaving 11 bases not matched to a gene. CDR3 in DNA: TGTGCCAGTAGTCCCCCGAGCGGGAGAGTCGACAATGAGCAGTTCTTC. Residues: CASSPPSGRVDNEQFF.

The V and J genes are TRBV21-1 and TRBJ2-7; the D call of TRBD1 is as the table states it, not checked on the DNA. TRBV21-1 is a listed pseudogene. This CDR3 spans 16 amino acids. The DNA of the CDR3 is TGTGCCAGCGGGAGCGCCCGGGACAGGAGCAGAGAAGAGCAGTACTTC. It is translated as CASGSARDRSREEQYF.